This T cell receptor (beta chain) was captured in a study of T and B cells in COVID-19 patients. The germline gives CDR1 MGHRA, CDR2 YSYEKL. Trimming took 1 base from V and 1 from J, leaving 20 bases between them. This CDR3 comprises 18 residues. BIOMED2 TRB-A/B primer pools were used in multiplex TRB PCR. TCRdb re-analysed the multiplex PCR reads in MiXCR, keeping a single row per CDR3 protein. The top ten hold approximately 64% of the sample, which has about 3,500 distinct CDR3 sequences, 28% seen once. From blood, about 240-550 ng of genomic DNA served as TRB template. Sequenced material: blood. V usage is TRBV4-1 and J usage is TRBJ2-7, with D tentatively TRBD1 (6 bases). This clonotype was sampled from a human donor with active COVID-19. The donor label of this sample is uncertain. The CDR3 DNA reads TGCGCCAGCAGCCAAGTCAGATGGGGCGTCCAGGGGTCCTACGAGCAGTACTTC. Residues: CASSQVRWGVQGSYEQYF.